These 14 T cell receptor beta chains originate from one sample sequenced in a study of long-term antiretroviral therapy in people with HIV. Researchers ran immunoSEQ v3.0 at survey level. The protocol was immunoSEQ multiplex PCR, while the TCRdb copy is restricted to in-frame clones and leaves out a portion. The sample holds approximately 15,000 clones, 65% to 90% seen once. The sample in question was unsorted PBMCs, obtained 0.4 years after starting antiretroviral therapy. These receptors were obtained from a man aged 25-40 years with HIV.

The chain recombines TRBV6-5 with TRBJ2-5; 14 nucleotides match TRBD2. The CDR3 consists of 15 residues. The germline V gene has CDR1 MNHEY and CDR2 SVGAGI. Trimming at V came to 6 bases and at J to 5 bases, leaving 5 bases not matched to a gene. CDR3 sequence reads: CASSTGLAGVETQYF. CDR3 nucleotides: TGTGCCAGCAGCACGGGACTAGCGGGAGTGGAGACCCAGTACTTC.

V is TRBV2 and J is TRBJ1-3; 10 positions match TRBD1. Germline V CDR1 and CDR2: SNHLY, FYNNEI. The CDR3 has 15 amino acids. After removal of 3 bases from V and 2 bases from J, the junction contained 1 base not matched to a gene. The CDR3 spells CASSEGTGAGNTIYF. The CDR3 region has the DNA TGTGCCAGCAGTGAGGGGACAGGGGCTGGAAACACCATATATTTT. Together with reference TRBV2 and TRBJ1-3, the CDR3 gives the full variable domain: EPEVTQTPSHQVTQMGQEVILRCVPISNHLYFYWYRQILGQKVEFLVSFYNNEISEKSEIFDDQFSVERPDGSNFTLKIRSTKLEDSAMYFCASSEGTGAGNTIYFGEGSWLTVV.

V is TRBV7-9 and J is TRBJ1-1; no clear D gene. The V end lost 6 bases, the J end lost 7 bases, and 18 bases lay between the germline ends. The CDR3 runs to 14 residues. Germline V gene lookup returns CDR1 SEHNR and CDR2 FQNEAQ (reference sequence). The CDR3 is CASRSSTETSEAFF. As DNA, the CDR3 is TGTGCCAGCAGATCCTCGACTGAGACTAGTGAAGCTTTCTTT.

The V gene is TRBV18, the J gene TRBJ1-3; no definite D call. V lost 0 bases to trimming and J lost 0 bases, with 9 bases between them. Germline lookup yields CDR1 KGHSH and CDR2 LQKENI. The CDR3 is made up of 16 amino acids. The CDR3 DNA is TGTGCCAGCTCACCACCAAATCCACCCTCTGGAAACACCATATATTTT. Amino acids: CASSPPNPPSGNTIYF.

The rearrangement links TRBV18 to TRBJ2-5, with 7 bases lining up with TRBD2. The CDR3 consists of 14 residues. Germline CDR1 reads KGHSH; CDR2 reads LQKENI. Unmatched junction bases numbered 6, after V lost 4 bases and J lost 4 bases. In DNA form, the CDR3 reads TGTGCCAGCTCACGACTAGCCCTAACAGAGACCCAGTACTTC. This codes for CASSRLALTETQYF.

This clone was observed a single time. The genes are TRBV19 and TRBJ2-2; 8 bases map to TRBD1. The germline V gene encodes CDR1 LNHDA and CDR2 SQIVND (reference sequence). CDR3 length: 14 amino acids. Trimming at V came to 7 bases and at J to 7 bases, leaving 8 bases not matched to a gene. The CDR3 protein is CASTPTGGGGELFF. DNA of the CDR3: TGTGCCAGTACCCCAACAGGGGGTGGCGGGGAGCTGTTTTTT.

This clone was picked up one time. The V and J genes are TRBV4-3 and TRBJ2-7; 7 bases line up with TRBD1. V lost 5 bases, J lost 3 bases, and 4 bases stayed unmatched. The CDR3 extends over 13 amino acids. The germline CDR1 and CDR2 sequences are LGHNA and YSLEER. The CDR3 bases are TGCGCCAGCAGCTTAGGGACAGACTACGAGCAGTACTTC. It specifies CASSLGTDYEQYF.

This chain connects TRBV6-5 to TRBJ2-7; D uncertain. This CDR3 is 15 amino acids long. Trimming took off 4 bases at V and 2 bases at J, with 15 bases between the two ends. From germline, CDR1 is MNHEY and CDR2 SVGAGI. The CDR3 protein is CASSFDISPPYEQYF. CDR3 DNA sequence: TGTGCCAGCAGTTTTGACATTTCACCCCCCTACGAGCAGTACTTC.

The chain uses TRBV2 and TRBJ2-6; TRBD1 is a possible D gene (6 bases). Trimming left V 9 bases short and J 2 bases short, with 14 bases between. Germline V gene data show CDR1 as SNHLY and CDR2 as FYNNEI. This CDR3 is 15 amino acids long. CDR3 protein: CARTGDRAGANVLTF. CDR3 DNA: TGTGCCAGGACAGGAGACAGAGCTGGGGCCAACGTCCTGACTTTC.

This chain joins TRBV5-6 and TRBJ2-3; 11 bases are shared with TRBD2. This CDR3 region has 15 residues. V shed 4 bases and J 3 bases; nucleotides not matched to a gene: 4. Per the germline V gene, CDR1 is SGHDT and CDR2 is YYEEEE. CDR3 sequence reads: CASSPLAGGTDTQYF. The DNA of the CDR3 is TGTGCCAGCAGCCCCCTAGCGGGAGGTACAGATACGCAGTATTTT.

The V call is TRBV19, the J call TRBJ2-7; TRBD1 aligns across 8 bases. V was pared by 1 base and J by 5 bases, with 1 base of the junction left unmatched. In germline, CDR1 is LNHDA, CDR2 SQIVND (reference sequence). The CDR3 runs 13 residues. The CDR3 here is CASSIGRGHEQYF. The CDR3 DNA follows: TGTGCCAGTAGTATAGGCAGGGGGCACGAGCAGTACTTC.

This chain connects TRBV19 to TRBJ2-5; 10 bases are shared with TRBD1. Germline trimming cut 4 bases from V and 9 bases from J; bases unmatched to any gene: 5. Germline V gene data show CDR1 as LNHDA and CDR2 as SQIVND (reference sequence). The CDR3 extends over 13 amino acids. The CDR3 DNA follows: TGTGCCAGTAGTACGGACAGGGGGTCATCCCAGTACTTC. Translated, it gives CASSTDRGSSQYF.

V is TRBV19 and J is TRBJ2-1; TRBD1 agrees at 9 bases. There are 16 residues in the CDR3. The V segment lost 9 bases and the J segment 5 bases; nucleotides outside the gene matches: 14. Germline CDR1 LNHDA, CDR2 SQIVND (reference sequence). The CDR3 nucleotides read TGTGCCAGCGAGGGGACAGGGAAGTCGACCCACAATGAGCAGTTCTTC. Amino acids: CASEGTGKSTHNEQFF.

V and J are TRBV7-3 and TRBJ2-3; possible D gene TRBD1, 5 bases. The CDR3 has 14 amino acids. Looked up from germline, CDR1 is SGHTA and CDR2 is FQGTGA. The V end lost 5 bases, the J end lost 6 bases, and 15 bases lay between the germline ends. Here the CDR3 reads CASSPLSGYDTQYF. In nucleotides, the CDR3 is TGTGCCAGCAGCCCCTTGTCAGGGTACGATACGCAGTATTTT.